This TCR beta chain was observed in a study of T cell responses to AZD1222 COVID-19 vaccine. The repertoire was sequenced with immunoSEQ multiplex PCR; TCRdb's copy has only in-frame clones and lacks some. The sample yields 95,000 to 150,000 clones, 70% to 90% seen once. The germline gives CDR1 LGHDT, CDR2 YNNKEL (reference sequence). V trimming: 4 bases; J trimming: 9 bases; junction bases outside the gene matches: 9. This CDR3 comprises 14 residues. The clonotype was recovered from an adult in good health. The material sequenced was peripheral blood, taken on day 0 of AZD1222 vaccination. V gene TRBV3-1 (or the pseudogene TRBV3-2) combines with J gene TRBJ1-5; 7 nucleotides align to TRBD1. The CDR3 DNA is TGTGCCAGCAGCCCACGGGACAGCGGGGGGCCCCAGCATTTT. It is translated as CASSPRDSGGPQHF.